This T cell receptor (beta chain) was sequenced for a study of shared clonotypes between healthy human individuals. The method was immunoSEQ multiplex PCR; TCRdb's version includes in-frame clones alone and lacks a portion of them. The sample holds roughly 680,000 clones, 72% seen once. The CDR3 extends over 15 amino acids. Germline CDR1 is SGHDN and CDR2 is FVKESK. The V and J ends lost 0 bases and 2 bases respectively, with 11 bases between them. The chain recombines TRBV14 with TRBJ2-7, with D perhaps TRBD1 or TRBD2 (5 bases each). The sequenced sample was memory CD4+ T cells sorted from blood. Subset of the sample: CD45RA-negative fraction. The TCR sequence derives from a young woman in good health. The CDR3 sequence is CASSQEGTGTYEQYF. CDR3 sequence (DNA): TGTGCCAGCAGCCAAGAAGGGACGGGGACCTACGAGCAGTACTTC.